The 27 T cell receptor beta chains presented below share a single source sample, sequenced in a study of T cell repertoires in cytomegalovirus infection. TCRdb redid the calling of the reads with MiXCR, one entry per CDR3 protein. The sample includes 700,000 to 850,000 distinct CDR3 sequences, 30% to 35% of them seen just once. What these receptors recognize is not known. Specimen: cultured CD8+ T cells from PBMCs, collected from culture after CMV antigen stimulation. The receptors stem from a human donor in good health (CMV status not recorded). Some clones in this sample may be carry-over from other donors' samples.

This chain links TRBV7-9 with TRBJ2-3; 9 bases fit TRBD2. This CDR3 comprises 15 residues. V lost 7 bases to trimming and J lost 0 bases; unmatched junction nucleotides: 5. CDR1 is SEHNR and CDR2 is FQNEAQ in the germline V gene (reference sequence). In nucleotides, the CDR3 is TGTGCCAGCACCGTTAGCGGGGGTAGCACAGATACGCAGTATTTT. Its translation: CASTVSGGSTDTQYF.

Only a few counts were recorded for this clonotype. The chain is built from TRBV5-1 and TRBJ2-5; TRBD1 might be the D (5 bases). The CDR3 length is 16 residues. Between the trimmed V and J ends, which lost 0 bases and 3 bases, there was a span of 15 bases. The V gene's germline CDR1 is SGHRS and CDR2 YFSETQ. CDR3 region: CASSLAAFVTEETQYF. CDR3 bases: TGCGCCAGCAGCTTGGCGGCTTTTGTGACAGAAGAGACCCAGTACTTC.

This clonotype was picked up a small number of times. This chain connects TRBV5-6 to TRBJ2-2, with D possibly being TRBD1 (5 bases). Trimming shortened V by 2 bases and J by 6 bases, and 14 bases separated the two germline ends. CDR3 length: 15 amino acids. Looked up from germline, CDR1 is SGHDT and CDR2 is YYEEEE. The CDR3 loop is CASSLGREVSGELFF. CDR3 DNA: TGTGCCAGCAGCTTAGGCAGGGAAGTCTCCGGGGAGCTGTTTTTT.

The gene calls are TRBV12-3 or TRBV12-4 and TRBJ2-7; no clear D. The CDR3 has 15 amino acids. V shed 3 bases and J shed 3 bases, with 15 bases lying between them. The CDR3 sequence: CASSFEPQKGYEQYF. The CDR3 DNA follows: TGTGCCAGCAGTTTTGAGCCCCAGAAAGGCTACGAGCAGTACTTC.

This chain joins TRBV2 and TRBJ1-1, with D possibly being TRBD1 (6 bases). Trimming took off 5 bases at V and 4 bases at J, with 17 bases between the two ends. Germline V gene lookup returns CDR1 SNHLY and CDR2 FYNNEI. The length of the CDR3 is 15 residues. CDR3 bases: TGTGCCAGCAGTCTACAGGCCTCAGGGGCCACTGAAGCTTTCTTT. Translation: CASSLQASGATEAFF.

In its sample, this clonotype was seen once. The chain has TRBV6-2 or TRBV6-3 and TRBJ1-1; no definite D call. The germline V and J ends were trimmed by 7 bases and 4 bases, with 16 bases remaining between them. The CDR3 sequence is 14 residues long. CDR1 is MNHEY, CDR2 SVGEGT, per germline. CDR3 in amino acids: CASIPLGGSTEAFF. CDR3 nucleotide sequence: TGTGCCAGCATTCCCCTGGGCGGCTCCACTGAAGCTTTCTTT.

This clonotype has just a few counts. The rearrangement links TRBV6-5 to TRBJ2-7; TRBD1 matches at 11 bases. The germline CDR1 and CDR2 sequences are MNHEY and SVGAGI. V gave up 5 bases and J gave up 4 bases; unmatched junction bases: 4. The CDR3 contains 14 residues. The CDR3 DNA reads TGTGCCAGCAGTAACCGGGACAGGGGGTACGAGCAGTACTTC. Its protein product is CASSNRDRGYEQYF.

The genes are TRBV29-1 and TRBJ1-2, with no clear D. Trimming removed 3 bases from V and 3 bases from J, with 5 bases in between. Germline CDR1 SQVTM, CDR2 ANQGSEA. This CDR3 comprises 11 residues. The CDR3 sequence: CSVDVDYGYTF. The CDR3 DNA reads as TGCAGCGTTGATGTAGACTATGGCTACACCTTC.

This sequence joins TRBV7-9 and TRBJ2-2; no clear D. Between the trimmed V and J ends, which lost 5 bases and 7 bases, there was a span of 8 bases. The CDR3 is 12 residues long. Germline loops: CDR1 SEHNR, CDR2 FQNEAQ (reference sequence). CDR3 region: CASSIIHGELFF. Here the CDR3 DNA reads TGTGCCAGCAGCATTATTCACGGGGAGCTGTTTTTT.

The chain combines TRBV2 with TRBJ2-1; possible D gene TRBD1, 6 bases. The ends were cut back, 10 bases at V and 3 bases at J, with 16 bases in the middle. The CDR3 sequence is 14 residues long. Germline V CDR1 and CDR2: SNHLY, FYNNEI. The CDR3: CANRGQPLYNEQFF. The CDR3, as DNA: TGTGCCAACAGAGGACAGCCTCTCTACAATGAGCAGTTCTTC.

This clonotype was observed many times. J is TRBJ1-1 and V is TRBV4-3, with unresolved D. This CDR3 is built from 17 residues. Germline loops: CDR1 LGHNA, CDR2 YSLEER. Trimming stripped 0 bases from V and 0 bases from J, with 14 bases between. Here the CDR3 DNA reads TGCGCCAGCAGCCAAGATTTGCGGTTCCCGATGAACACTGAAGCTTTCTTT. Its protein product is CASSQDLRFPMNTEAFF.

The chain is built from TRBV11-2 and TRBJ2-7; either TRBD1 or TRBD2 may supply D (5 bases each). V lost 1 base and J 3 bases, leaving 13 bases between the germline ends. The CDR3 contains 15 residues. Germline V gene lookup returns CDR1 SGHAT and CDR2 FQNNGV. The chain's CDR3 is CASSLGPGALYEQYV. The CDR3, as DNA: TGTGCCAGCAGCTTAGGACCCGGGGCCCTCTACGAGCAGTACGTC.

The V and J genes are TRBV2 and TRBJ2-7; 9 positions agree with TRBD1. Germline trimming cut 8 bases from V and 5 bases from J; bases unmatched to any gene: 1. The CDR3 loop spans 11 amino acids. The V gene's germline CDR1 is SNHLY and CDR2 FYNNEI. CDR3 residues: CASRTGDEQYV. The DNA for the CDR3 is TGTGCCAGCCGGACAGGGGACGAGCAGTACGTC.

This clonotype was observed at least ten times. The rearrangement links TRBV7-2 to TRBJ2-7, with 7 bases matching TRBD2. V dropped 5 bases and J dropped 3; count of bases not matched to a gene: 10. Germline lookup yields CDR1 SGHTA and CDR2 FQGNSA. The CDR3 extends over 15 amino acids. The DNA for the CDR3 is TGTGCCAGCAGCGCCGTCACGGGGGGAGGCTACGAGCAGTACTTC. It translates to CASSAVTGGGYEQYF.

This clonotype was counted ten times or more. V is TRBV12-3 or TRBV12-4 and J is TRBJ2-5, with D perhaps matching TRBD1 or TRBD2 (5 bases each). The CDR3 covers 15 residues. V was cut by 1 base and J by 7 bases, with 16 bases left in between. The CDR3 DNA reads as TGTGCCAGCAGTTTAGATTTCAGTCCTGGGGGGACCCAGTACTTC. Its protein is CASSLDFSPGGTQYF.

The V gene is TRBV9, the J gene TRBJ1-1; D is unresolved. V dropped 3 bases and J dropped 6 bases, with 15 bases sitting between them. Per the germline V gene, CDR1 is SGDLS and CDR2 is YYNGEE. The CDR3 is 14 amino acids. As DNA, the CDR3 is TGTGCCAGCAGCGACCAGATGGGTTCCTCTGAAGCTTTCTTT. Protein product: CASSDQMGSSEAFF.

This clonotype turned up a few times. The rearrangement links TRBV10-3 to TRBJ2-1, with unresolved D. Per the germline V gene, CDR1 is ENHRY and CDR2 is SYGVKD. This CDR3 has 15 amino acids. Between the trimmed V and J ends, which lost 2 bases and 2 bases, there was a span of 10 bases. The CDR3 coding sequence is TGTGCCATCAGTGAGGCAGGCCAAACCTACAATGAGCAGTTCTTC. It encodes CAISEAGQTYNEQFF.

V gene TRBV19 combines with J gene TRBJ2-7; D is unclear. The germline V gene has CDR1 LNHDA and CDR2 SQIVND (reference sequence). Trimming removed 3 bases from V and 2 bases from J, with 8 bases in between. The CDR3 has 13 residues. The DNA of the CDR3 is TGTGCCAGTAGTATGGCTGGGACCTACGAGCAGTACTTC. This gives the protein CASSMAGTYEQYF.

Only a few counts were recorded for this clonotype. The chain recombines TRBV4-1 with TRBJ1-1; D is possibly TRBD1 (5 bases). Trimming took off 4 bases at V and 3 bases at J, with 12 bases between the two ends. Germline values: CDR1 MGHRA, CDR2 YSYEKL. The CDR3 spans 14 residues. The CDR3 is CASSPGEWDTEAFF. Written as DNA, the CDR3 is TGCGCCAGCAGCCCGGGGGAGTGGGACACTGAAGCTTTCTTT.

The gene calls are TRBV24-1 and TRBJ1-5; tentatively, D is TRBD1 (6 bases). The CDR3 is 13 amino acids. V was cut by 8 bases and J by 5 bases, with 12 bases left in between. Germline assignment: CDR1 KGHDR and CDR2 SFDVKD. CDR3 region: CATKQGVHQPQHF. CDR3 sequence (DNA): TGTGCCACCAAACAGGGAGTACATCAGCCCCAGCATTTT.

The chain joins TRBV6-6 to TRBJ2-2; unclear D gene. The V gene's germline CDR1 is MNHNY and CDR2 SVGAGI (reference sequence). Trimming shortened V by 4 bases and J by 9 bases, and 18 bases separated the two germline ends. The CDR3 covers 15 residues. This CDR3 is CASSFPRQVSRELFF. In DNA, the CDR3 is TGTGCCAGCAGTTTTCCCCGTCAGGTGTCCCGGGAGCTGTTTTTT.

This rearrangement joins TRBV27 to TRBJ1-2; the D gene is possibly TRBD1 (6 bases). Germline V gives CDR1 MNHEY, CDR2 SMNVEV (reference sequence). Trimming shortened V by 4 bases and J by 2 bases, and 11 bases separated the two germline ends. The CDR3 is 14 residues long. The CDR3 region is CASSSNTGNYGYTF. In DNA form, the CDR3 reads TGTGCCAGCAGTTCCAACACAGGGAACTATGGCTACACCTTC.

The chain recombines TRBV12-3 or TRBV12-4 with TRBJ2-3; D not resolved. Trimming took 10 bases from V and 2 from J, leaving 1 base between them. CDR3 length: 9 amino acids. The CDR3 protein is CATTDTQYF. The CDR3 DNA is TGTGCCACCACAGATACGCAGTATTTT.

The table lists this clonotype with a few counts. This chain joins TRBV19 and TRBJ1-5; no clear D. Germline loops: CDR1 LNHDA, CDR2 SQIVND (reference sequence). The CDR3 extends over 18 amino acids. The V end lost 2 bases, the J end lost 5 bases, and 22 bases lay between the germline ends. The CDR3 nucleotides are TGTGCCAGTAGTATACCCAGTCGGGGTCTCCCGAAGGATCAGCCCCAGCATTTT. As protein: CASSIPSRGLPKDQPQHF.

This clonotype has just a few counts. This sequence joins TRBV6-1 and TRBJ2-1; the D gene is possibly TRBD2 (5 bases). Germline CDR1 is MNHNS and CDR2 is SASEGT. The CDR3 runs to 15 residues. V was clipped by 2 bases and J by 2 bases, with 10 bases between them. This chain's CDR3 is CASSESSVAYNEQFF. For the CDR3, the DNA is TGTGCCAGCAGTGAAAGTAGCGTTGCCTACAATGAGCAGTTCTTC.

CDR3 region: CASSSNPRTGGFGYTF. CDR3 bases: TGTGCCAGCAGTTCAAACCCTCGGACAGGGGGATTTGGCTACACCTTC. The chain uses TRBV6-6 and TRBJ1-2; TRBD1 agrees at 10 bases. This CDR3 contains 16 residues. The junction had 12 bases not matched to a gene; V was cut back by 4 bases and J by 7 bases. Germline CDR1 MNHNY, CDR2 SVGAGI (reference sequence).

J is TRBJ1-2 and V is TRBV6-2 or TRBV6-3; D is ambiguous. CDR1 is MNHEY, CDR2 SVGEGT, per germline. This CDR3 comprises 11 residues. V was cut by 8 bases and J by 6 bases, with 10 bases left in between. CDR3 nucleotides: TGTGCCAGCTACTCGGGGAATGGCTACACCTTC. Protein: CASYSGNGYTF.